The table lists the clone carrying this TCR beta chain with a few counts. What it recognizes is unknown. The sample originates from a study of beta chain features in type 1 diabetes. J was trimmed by 5 bases and V by 5 bases; bases with no gene match: 8. CDR1 is SGHTA, CDR2 FQGNSA, per germline. This CDR3 has 14 residues. cDNA synthesis used the whole RNA isolate, giving expressed TCRB sequences. Method: immunoSEQ multiplex PCR; TCRdb's copy keeps in-frame clones and lacks some. This table has around 710,000 clones, roughly an eighth appearing once. Points from the study as a whole: Among patients with Type 1 diabetes, TCRB CDR3s were moderately but significantly shorter in every one of the four CD4+ subsets.

Specimen: naive CD4+ T cells from blood. The rearrangement joins TRBV7-2 to TRBJ2-5, with TRBD2 matching over 7 bases. The sequence derives from a man younger than 45 with type 1 diabetes. This CDR3 reads CASSPGTIRETQYF. The CDR3 DNA reads as TGTGCCAGCAGCCCTGGGACTATACGGGAGACCCAGTACTTC.